Listed below are T cell receptor beta chains from one sample, sequenced in a study of cytomegalovirus exposure and HLA in healthy donors. Clones were sequenced by immunoSEQ multiplex PCR, and TCRdb holds only the in-frame ones, with some missing. Here the sample spans 200,000 to 250,000 clones, over 70% being singletons. Input material: PBMCs. The receptors were gathered from a woman in her 30s in good health and CMV-seropositive. Both conserved end residues are part of each CDR3. D genes are given only for firm matches. Size is stated for part of the rows, as once, few or many counts, or as a class when the clone is expanded.

v_call,d_call,j_call,clone_size,cdr3_nt,cdr3_aa
TRBV28,TRBD1,TRBJ1-1,.,TGTGCCAGCAGTTTGCCTGGGACAGGGGGTGAAGCTTTCTTT,CASSLPGTGGEAFF
TRBV6-1,.,TRBJ1-1,.,TGTGCCAGCAGTGAAGCTGTATCAGCACGCAAAGCTTTCTTT,CASSEAVSARKAFF
TRBV10-3,.,TRBJ2-2,.,TGTGCCACCTGGGACCAGAACACCGGGGAGCTGTTTTTT,CATWDQNTGELFF
TRBV25-1,TRBD1,TRBJ1-1,few,TGTGCCAGCAGTGTACCGGGACAGGGGGCATCTGAAGCTTTCTTT,CASSVPGQGASEAFF
TRBV2,.,TRBJ2-7,.,TGTGCCAGCAGTTATGACGAGCAGTACTTC,CASSYDEQYF
TRBV6-1,.,TRBJ1-1,.,TGTGCCAGCCTCGAACGGAGGAACACTGAAGCTTTCTTT,CASLERRNTEAFF
TRBV15,.,TRBJ1-2,once,TGTGCCACCAGCAGAGAGGGCCGATCTAACTATGGCTACACCTTC,CATSREGRSNYGYTF
TRBV30,.,TRBJ1-1,.,TGTGCCTGGAGACGGGAGGGCACTGAAGCTTTCTTT,CAWRREGTEAFF
TRBV5-1,TRBD2,TRBJ2-7,.,TGCGCCAGCAGCTTGGATGTCGGTAGCGGGAGAGACTACGAGCAGTACTTC,CASSLDVGSGRDYEQYF
TRBV6-5,.,TRBJ1-2,once,TGTGCCAGCTGGGGTTTCTATGGCTACACCTTC,CASWGFYGYTF
TRBV5-1,TRBD1,TRBJ1-2,.,TGCGCCAGCAGCTTTAACAGGGGCAACTATGGCTACACCTTC,CASSFNRGNYGYTF
TRBV28,.,TRBJ1-2,.,TGTGCCAGCAGTTTCGGGCAGTATGGCTACACCTTC,CASSFGQYGYTF
TRBV6-5,TRBD1,TRBJ1-2,.,TGTGCCAGCAGTGGACAGGGGCACTATGGCTACACCTTC,CASSGQGHYGYTF
TRBV7-9,.,TRBJ2-7,.,TGTGCCAGCAGCTCTACCCGCGGCTCATACTACGAGCAGTACTTC,CASSSTRGSYYEQYF
TRBV11-3,TRBD2,TRBJ2-1,.,TGTGCCAGCAGATCCCCTGGCGGGAGGGCGAATGAGCAGTTCTTC,CASRSPGGRANEQFF
TRBV5-1,.,TRBJ2-5,.,TGCGCCAGCAGCCGACGACAGGCCGACGAGACCCAGTACTTC,CASSRRQADETQYF
TRBV11-3,TRBD1,TRBJ1-2,.,TGTGCCAGCAGCTCGGACAGGGGGGGCGGTGGCTACACCTTC,CASSSDRGGGGYTF
TRBV2,TRBD1,TRBJ1-5,.,TGTGCCAGCAGTATTCGGACAGGGGCCGGTCAGCCCCAGCATTTT,CASSIRTGAGQPQHF
TRBV9,TRBD1,TRBJ2-6,.,TGTGCCAGCAGCGAGACAGGGGAACTCTCTGGGGCCAACGTCCTGACTTTC,CASSETGELSGANVLTF
TRBV11-3,.,TRBJ2-7,.,TGTGCCAGCGATCGCGGCCTTGGGGAGCAGTACTTC,CASDRGLGEQYF
TRBV10-3,.,TRBJ2-7,.,TGTGCCATCAGTGAAGACACCCTTGCAACCTACGAGCAGTACTTC,CAISEDTLATYEQYF
TRBV4-3,.,TRBJ2-2,once,TGCGCCAGCAGCCATCGACAGGCCGGGGAGCTGTTTTTT,CASSHRQAGELFF
TRBV18,.,TRBJ2-2,.,TGTGCCAGCCCACCGAATCCGAACACCGGGGAGCTGTTTTTT,CASPPNPNTGELFF
TRBV5-1,.,TRBJ2-2,.,TGCGCCAGCAGCTTCAGCGGTAGCGGGGAGCTGTTTTTT,CASSFSGSGELFF
TRBV6-5,TRBD1,TRBJ2-7,.,TGTGCCAGCTCTCCCGGGACAGCCTCCTACGAGCAGTACTTC,CASSPGTASYEQYF
TRBV11-3,.,TRBJ1-2,.,TGTGCCAGCAGCTCCGGACAGCCAGAAGGTGGCTACACCTTC,CASSSGQPEGGYTF
TRBV25-1,TRBD2,TRBJ2-3,.,TGTGCCAGCAGCGGGAGGGCCGGTTGGGGCACAGATACGCAGTATTTT,CASSGRAGWGTDTQYF
TRBV6-5,.,TRBJ1-5,.,TGTGCCAGCAGTGTTTGGCTGAGGGGCCAGCCCCAGCATTTT,CASSVWLRGQPQHF
TRBV28,.,TRBJ2-1,medium-sized,TGTGCCAGCAGTTTGGTAGTCAATGAGCAGTTCTTC,CASSLVVNEQFF
TRBV4-2,.,TRBJ2-1,.,TGTGCCAGCAGCCGTAATGTCCAGACCTCCTACAATGAGCAGTTCTTC,CASSRNVQTSYNEQFF
TRBV28,.,TRBJ2-7,.,TGTGCCAGCAGTGCCAGGGTAGACGAGCAGTACTTC,CASSARVDEQYF
TRBV7-8,.,TRBJ2-1,once,TGTGCCAGCAGCTTAGGACAGGTCAATGAGCAGTTCTTC,CASSLGQVNEQFF
TRBV10-3,.,TRBJ1-2,.,TGTGCCATCAGTGAGCTGGGGTTGGGAAACTATGGCTACACCTTC,CAISELGLGNYGYTF
TRBV7-8,.,TRBJ2-7,many,TGTGCCAGCAGCCCCCAGGGCGGGAATCCTACCTACGAGCAGTACTTC,CASSPQGGNPTYEQYF
TRBV6-1,TRBD2,TRBJ2-7,.,TGTGCCAGCAGTGATTGGACTAGCGGTGACTCCTACGAGCAGTACTTC,CASSDWTSGDSYEQYF
TRBV5-1,TRBD1,TRBJ1-2,.,TGCGCCAGCAGCTTGGATAGGGGGCCTAGGGGCTACACCTTC,CASSLDRGPRGYTF
TRBV5-1,.,TRBJ1-1,.,TGCGCCAGCAGCCGGGACAACCTTGGCTCAGCTTTCTTT,CASSRDNLGSAFF
TRBV28,TRBD1,TRBJ1-4,.,TGTGCCAGCAGTTTCTCCGGGACAGGGAGTAGAAAACTGTTTTTT,CASSFSGTGSRKLFF
TRBV11-3,TRBD2,TRBJ2-5,.,TGTGCCAGCAGCCCCAGCGGGAGGAGAGAGACCCAGTACTTC,CASSPSGRRETQYF
TRBV27,TRBD2,TRBJ2-3,.,TGTGCCAGCAGTTTCCGGACTAGCGCCGACACAGATACGCAGTATTTT,CASSFRTSADTDTQYF
TRBV18,TRBD1,TRBJ2-2,.,TGTGCCAGCTTCGCCCGGGACAGAGGGACCGGGGAGCTGTTTTTT,CASFARDRGTGELFF
TRBV6-5,.,TRBJ1-2,.,TGTGCCAGCAGCGCCACGGGGGGATCTGGCTACACCTTC,CASSATGGSGYTF